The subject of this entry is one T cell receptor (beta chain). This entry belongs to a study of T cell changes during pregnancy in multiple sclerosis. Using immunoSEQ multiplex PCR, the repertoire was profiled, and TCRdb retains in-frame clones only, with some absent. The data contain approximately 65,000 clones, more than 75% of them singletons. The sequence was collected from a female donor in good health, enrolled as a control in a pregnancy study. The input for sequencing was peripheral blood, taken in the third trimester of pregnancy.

CDR3 bases: TGTGCCAGCAGCTTGACAGAAAATAGCAATCAGCCCCAGCATTTT. As protein: CASSLTENSNQPQHF. The chain employs TRBV7-4 and TRBJ1-5, with a tentative D call TRBD1 (5 bases). Trimming took off 3 bases at V and 0 bases at J, with 9 bases between the two ends. This CDR3 is 15 amino acids long. CDR1 and CDR2 (germline): SGHVT, SQSDAQ.